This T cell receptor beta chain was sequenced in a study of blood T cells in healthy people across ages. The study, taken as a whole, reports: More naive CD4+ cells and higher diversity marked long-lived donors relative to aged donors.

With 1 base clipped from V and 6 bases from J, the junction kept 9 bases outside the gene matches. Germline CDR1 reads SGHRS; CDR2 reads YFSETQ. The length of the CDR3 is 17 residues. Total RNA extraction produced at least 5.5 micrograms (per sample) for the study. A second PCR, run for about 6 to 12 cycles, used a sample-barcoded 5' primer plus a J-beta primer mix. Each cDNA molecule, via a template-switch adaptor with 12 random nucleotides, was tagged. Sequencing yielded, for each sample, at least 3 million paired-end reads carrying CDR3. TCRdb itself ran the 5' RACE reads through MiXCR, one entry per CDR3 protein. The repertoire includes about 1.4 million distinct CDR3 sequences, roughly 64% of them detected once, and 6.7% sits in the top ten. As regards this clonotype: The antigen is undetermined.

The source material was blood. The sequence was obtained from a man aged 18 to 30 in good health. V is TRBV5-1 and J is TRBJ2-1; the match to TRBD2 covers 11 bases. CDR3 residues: CASSLHGIAGGPNEQFF. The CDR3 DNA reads TGCGCCAGCAGCTTGCATGGAATAGCGGGAGGGCCCAATGAGCAGTTCTTC.